The 10 T cell receptor beta chains given below trace back to one sample, sequenced in a study of early T cells in non-severe SARS-CoV-2 infection. One entry per CDR3 protein results from TCRdb running MiXCR on the 5' RACE reads. The sample yields more than 80,000 distinct CDR3 sequences, about 10% seen once. The specimen sequenced was whole blood. These TCRs come from an adult who was a healthcare worker with PCR-confirmed SARS-CoV-2 infection or an uninfected control (not recorded which).

The chain couples TRBV15 to TRBJ2-5; D is perhaps TRBD1 (6 bases). Germline V lookup: CDR1 LNHNV, CDR2 YYDKDF (reference sequence). The CDR3 consists of 16 residues. The V gene lost 2 bases and the J gene lost 1 base, with 14 bases spanning the gap. CDR3 residues: CATSRLLTGSQETQYF. The CDR3 bases are TGTGCCACCAGCAGATTATTAACAGGGTCCCAAGAGACCCAGTACTTC.

This clonotype was counted ten times or more. This chain joins TRBV24-1 and TRBJ2-1, with a tentative D call TRBD1 (5 bases). This CDR3 region has 13 residues. Trimming removed 9 bases at V and 2 bases at J, with 10 bases between. The germline gives CDR1 KGHDR, CDR2 SFDVKD. Written as DNA, the CDR3 is TGTGCCACCCTCAGGGAAACCTACAATGAGCAGTTCTTC. Protein product: CATLRETYNEQFF.

This CDR3 reads CASSDSYGEQFF. CDR3 in DNA: TGTGCCAGCAGTGACTCGTACGGAGAGCAGTTCTTC. The chain uses TRBV6-4 and TRBJ2-1; D is undetermined. CDR1 and CDR2 (germline): MRHNA, SNTAGT. Deletions cut 0 bases from V and 10 bases from J, with 7 bases between. CDR3 length: 12 residues.

The V call is TRBV5-1, the J call TRBJ2-1; 9 positions agree with TRBD1. The CDR3 is made up of 15 amino acids. V gave up 4 bases and J gave up 5 bases; unmatched junction bases: 7. Germline values: CDR1 SGHRS, CDR2 YFSETQ. The CDR3 here is CASSRTGERDNEQFF. CDR3 nucleotides: TGCGCCAGCAGCCGGACAGGGGAGCGGGACAATGAGCAGTTCTTC.

This clonotype was observed many times. The chain combines TRBV20-1 with TRBJ2-5, with TRBD2 identical over 7 bases. CDR1 DFQATT and CDR2 SNEGSKA come from the germline V gene (reference sequence). The CDR3 is 13 residues long. The V segment lost 7 bases and the J segment 2 bases; nucleotides outside the gene matches: 7. The CDR3 is CSVGGGTQETQYF. CDR3 nucleotides: TGCAGTGTGGGCGGGGGAACTCAAGAGACCCAGTACTTC.

This clonotype has a count of ten or more. The V and J genes are TRBV6-2 or TRBV6-3 and TRBJ2-7, with a tentative D call TRBD1 (6 bases). From germline, CDR1 is MNHEY and CDR2 SVGEGT. The CDR3 extends over 18 amino acids. Deletions cut 6 bases from V and 2 bases from J, with 26 bases between. The chain's CDR3 is CASSPSPPTGLRAYEQYF. The DNA for the CDR3 is TGTGCCAGCAGCCCCTCTCCCCCGACAGGACTTAGGGCCTACGAGCAGTACTTC.

This clonotype was picked up many times. The J gene is TRBJ2-1, the V gene TRBV13; tentative D call: TRBD2 (5 bases). CDR1 and CDR2 (germline): PRHDT, FYEKMQ (reference sequence). V was clipped by 1 base and J by 7 bases, with 8 bases between them. CDR3 length equals 13 residues. The CDR3: CASSLVGRNEQFF. The DNA of the CDR3 is TGTGCCAGCAGCTTAGTGGGGAGAAATGAGCAGTTCTTC. The full variable domain, with the rest looked up from reference TRBV13 and TRBJ2-1, is AAGVIQSPRHLIKEKRETATLKCYPIPRHDTVYWYQQGPGQDPQFLISFYEKMQSDKGSIPDRFSAQQFSDYHSELNMSSLELGDSALYFCASSLVGRNEQFFGPGTRLTVL.

This clonotype showed up just a few times. The rearrangement joins TRBV28 to TRBJ2-7, with D perhaps matching TRBD1 (5 bases). V lost 8 bases, J lost 5 bases, and 7 bases lay in between. Germline V gene lookup returns CDR1 MDHEN and CDR2 SYDVKM. This CDR3 is 10 amino acids long. The CDR3 is CASGRDEQYF. The CDR3 bases are TGTGCCAGCGGCAGGGACGAGCAGTACTTC.

This clonotype was seen only a few times. The chain links TRBV4-1 to TRBJ1-2; the match to TRBD1 covers 8 bases. The CDR3 runs to 16 residues. Germline V gene sequence: CDR1 MGHRA, CDR2 YSYEKL. The V gene end was trimmed by 3 bases and the J gene end by 4 bases; junction bases not matched to a gene: 10. CDR3 residues: CASSHTGGTGSYGYTF. As DNA, the CDR3 is TGCGCCAGCAGCCACACTGGGGGGACAGGCTCCTATGGCTACACCTTC.

To note about this clonotype: It may be a read error: a sequence one base away is much more abundant. The J gene is TRBJ2-7, the V gene TRBV20-1, with TRBD1 matching 7 bases. After removal of 4 bases from V and 2 bases from J, the junction contained 8 bases not matched to a gene. CDR1 is DFQATT, CDR2 SNEGSKA, per germline (reference sequence). This CDR3 is 14 amino acids long. CDR3 DNA: TGCAGTGCTAACACTGCGACAGGGACCTACGAGCAGTACTTC. This sequence encodes CSANTATGTYEQYF.